This T cell receptor beta chain was sequenced during a study of shared T cell receptors in the human thymus. Repertoires were generated with immunoSEQ multiplex PCR, while TCRdb's copy carries only in-frame clones and drops some. This table holds some 700,000 clones, roughly 90% found once. These data were likewise used in another study, on human thymus T cells.

Sequenced input: thymocytes. The clonotype comes from a boy under three years old with a congenital heart defect.

CDR3: CASTHSAGRDGYTF. The CDR3 region has the DNA TGTGCCAGCACCCATTCGGCAGGGAGGGATGGCTACACCTTC. This chain connects TRBV27 to TRBJ1-2, with D tentatively TRBD1 (5 bases). This CDR3 is built from 14 residues. Trimming removed 7 bases at V and 6 bases at J, with 18 bases between. Germline-derived CDR1 and CDR2 are MNHEY and SMNVEV (reference sequence).